The 17 T cell receptor beta chains reported below all come from one sample, sequenced in a study of blood T cells in healthy people across ages. Then a second PCR, running roughly 7 to 11 cycles, was carried out with a sample-barcoded 5' primer and a J-beta primer mix. TCRdb passed the 5' RACE reads through MiXCR, listing each CDR3 protein once. The data contain roughly 900,000 distinct CDR3 sequences, more than 25% of them seen just once; the ten biggest clones take up approximately 15%. The sequenced sample consisted of blood. Receptor source: an elderly woman in good health.

This clonotype showed up many times. This chain uses TRBV7-8 with TRBJ2-1; D tentatively fits TRBD1 or TRBD2 (5 bases each). The V gene lost 6 bases and the J gene lost 6 bases, with 15 bases spanning the gap. The CDR3 runs 14 residues. The V gene's germline CDR1 is SGHVS and CDR2 FQNEAQ. The CDR3 nucleotides read TGTGCCAGCAGTCAGGTCGGGACCACCAATGAGCAGTTCTTC. Translated, it gives CASSQVGTTNEQFF.

The sample holds a few counts of this clonotype. The chain links TRBV5-1 to TRBJ2-3; 9 bases are shared with TRBD2. There are 17 residues in the CDR3. The germline CDR1 and CDR2 sequences are SGHRS and YFSETQ. The V gene end was trimmed by 1 base and the J gene end by 4 bases; junction bases not matched to a gene: 10. The CDR3 reads CASSLSSGGGAPDTQYF. The DNA of the CDR3 is TGCGCCAGCAGCTTGTCCTCGGGCGGGGGGGCACCAGATACGCAGTATTTT.

Worth noting for this clonotype: A much larger clonotype is one base distant, so this may be a read error. The rearrangement joins TRBV11-2 to TRBJ2-5; D ambiguous. The last part of the DNA fits TRBJ2-7 better; the J call may be wrong. CDR1 and CDR2 from the germline V gene are SGHAT and FQNNGV. The CDR3 extends over 14 amino acids. This CDR3 reads CASSFTDGDYEQYF. Written as DNA, the CDR3 is TGTGCCAGCAGCTTCACAGACGGTGACTACGAGCAGTACTTC.

V gene TRBV4-3 combines with J gene TRBJ2-2; tentatively, D is TRBD1 (6 bases). V shed 4 bases and J shed 1 base, with 16 bases lying between them. Germline CDR1 LGHNA, CDR2 YSLEER. This CDR3 region has 17 residues. The CDR3 is CASSPSSRRGNTGELFF. DNA for the CDR3: TGCGCCAGCAGCCCTTCCTCTCGCAGGGGGAACACCGGGGAGCTGTTTTTT.

This sequence joins TRBV6-1 and TRBJ2-5, with D perhaps TRBD1 (6 bases). Trimming removed 2 bases from V and 11 bases from J, with 21 bases in between. CDR3 length: 15 residues. CDR1 and CDR2 (germline): MNHNS, SASEGT. CDR3 amino acids: CASSERSGRGNEQYF. CDR3 coding DNA: TGTGCCAGCAGTGAAAGGTCGGGCAGGGGCAATGAGCAGTACTTC.

A note on this clonotype: A much larger clone sits a single nucleotide away, making a read error possible. The rearrangement uses TRBV6-5 and TRBJ2-1; tentative D call: TRBD1 (5 bases). The germline V gene encodes CDR1 MNHEY and CDR2 SVGAGI. CDR3 length: 15 amino acids. Trimming removed 6 bases from V and 4 bases from J, with 16 bases in between. The CDR3 loop is CASSLGVKMYNEQFF. In DNA, the CDR3 is TGTGCCAGCAGCCTAGGGGTAAAGATGTACAATGAGCAGTTCTTC.

This clonotype showed up just once. It may be a read error: a sequence one base away is much more abundant. The V and J genes are TRBV20-1 and TRBJ1-2; no firm D call. CDR1 DFQATT and CDR2 SNEGSKA come from the germline V gene (reference sequence). The CDR3 is made up of 14 amino acids. The CDR3 is CSARVRQSPYGCTF. CDR3 DNA: TGCAGTGCTAGAGTTAGGCAGTCGCCCTATGGCTGCACCTTC.

This clonotype came up many times. V is TRBV27 and J is TRBJ2-1; TRBD2 aligns across 9 bases. The germline V gene encodes CDR1 MNHEY and CDR2 SMNVEV (reference sequence). The CDR3 loop spans 15 amino acids. After removal of 3 bases from V and 7 bases from J, the junction contained 7 bases not matched to a gene. In DNA, the CDR3 is TGTGCCAGCAGTTTCGTGGGAGCGGGGGGAAATGAGCAGTTCTTC. Translated: CASSFVGAGGNEQFF.

At least ten counts were recorded for this clonotype. The chain is built from TRBV20-1 and TRBJ2-1; maybe TRBD1 (6 bases). V lost 3 bases to trimming and J lost 2 bases, with 17 bases between them. The CDR3 runs to 16 residues. Germline CDR1 reads DFQATT; CDR2 reads SNEGSKA (reference sequence). Here the CDR3 reads CSARLQGNPTYNEQFF. The CDR3 nucleotides are TGCAGTGCTAGGTTACAGGGAAACCCTACCTACAATGAGCAGTTCTTC.

In its sample, this clonotype was seen many times. The J gene is TRBJ1-1, the V gene TRBV20-1; TRBD1 might be the D (5 bases). CDR3 length: 11 amino acids. In germline, CDR1 is DFQATT, CDR2 SNEGSKA (reference sequence). The V and J ends lost 3 bases and 7 bases respectively, with 9 bases between them. The CDR3 DNA follows: TGCAGTGCTAGGACCCAGGGTGAAGCTTTCTTT. This gives the protein CSARTQGEAFF.

This clonotype has at least ten counts. The V gene is TRBV27, the J gene TRBJ2-3, with TRBD1 as a possible D gene (6 bases). V was shortened by 5 bases and J by 7 bases, with 28 bases between the two germline ends. Germline loops: CDR1 MNHEY, CDR2 SMNVEV (reference sequence). This CDR3 has 18 amino acids. CDR3 bases: TGTGCCAGCAGTGTAACCCTTACCGGGACATCGCTCCATAATACGCAGTATTTT. Translating gives CASSVTLTGTSLHNTQYF.

This clonotype is judged medium-sized. This clone may be a read error of a much larger clone one base away. V usage is TRBV5-5 and J usage is TRBJ2-5, with 12 positions matching TRBD1. In germline, CDR1 is SGHKS, CDR2 YYEKEE (reference sequence). The length of the CDR3 is 15 residues. The J segment lost 5 bases and the V segment lost 4 bases, leaving 6 bases of the junction unmatched. CDR3 coding DNA: TGTGCCAGCAGCGACGGGACAGGGGGCTGGGAGACCCAGTACTTC. This encodes CASSDGTGGWETQYF.

The CDR3 sequence is CSAREGGGSADTQYF. The CDR3 nucleotides are TGCAGTGCTAGAGAGGGCGGGGGGTCCGCAGATACGCAGTATTTT. The rearrangement links TRBV20-1 to TRBJ2-3; 8 positions match TRBD2. Germline V gives CDR1 DFQATT, CDR2 SNEGSKA (reference sequence). This CDR3 comprises 15 residues. V gave up 0 bases and J gave up 4 bases; unmatched junction bases: 6.

The rearrangement uses TRBV24-1 and TRBJ2-3, with TRBD1 matching 12 bases. This CDR3 contains 16 residues. Per germline, CDR1 KGHDR and CDR2 SFDVKD. The V gene end was trimmed by 5 bases and the J gene end by 2 bases; junction bases not matched to a gene: 4. The CDR3 region is CATSAPGQGATDTQYF. CDR3 sequence (DNA): TGTGCCACCAGTGCCCCGGGACAGGGGGCCACAGATACGCAGTATTTT.

In its sample, this clonotype was seen many times. V is TRBV7-9 and J is TRBJ2-3; the D is unclear. Germline V gene lookup returns CDR1 SEHNR and CDR2 FQNEAQ (reference sequence). CDR3 length: 13 amino acids. V lost 5 bases and J lost 1, with 7 bases in between. CDR3 nucleotides: TGTGCCAGCAGCCGGAAGGGCACAGATACGCAGTATTTT. Translated, it gives CASSRKGTDTQYF. The variable domain in full, with the rest retrieved from reference TRBV7-9 and TRBJ2-3, is DTGVSQNPRHKITKRGQNVTFRCDPISEHNRLYWYRQTLGQGPEFLTYFQNEAQLEKSRLLSDRFSAERPKGSFSTLEIQRTEQGDSAMYLCASSRKGTDTQYFGPGTRLTVL.

In the case of this clonotype: This may arise from a read error, as a much more abundant clone is one base away. V usage is TRBV6-2 or TRBV6-3 and J usage is TRBJ2-5, with D possibly being TRBD2 (5 bases). Looked up from germline, CDR1 is MNHEY and CDR2 is SVGEGT. The CDR3 contains 14 residues. Between the trimmed V and J ends, which lost 5 bases and 2 bases, there was a span of 12 bases. CDR3 nucleotides: TGTGCCAGCAGTCAGGACTTTCTACAAGAGACCCAGTACTTC. It codes for CASSQDFLQETQYF.

This clonotype was recorded only once. One junction end disagrees with the germline gene, perhaps due to a read error. The genes are TRBV14 and TRBJ1-2; D not certain. CDR3 length equals 13 residues. CDR1 is SGHDN and CDR2 is FVKESK in the germline V gene. The CDR3 region has the DNA TGTGCCAGTAGCCAAGATTTCTTCGGGGGCTACACCTTC. Amino acid sequence: CASSQDFFGGYTF. The variable domain in full, completed from reference TRBV14 and TRBJ1-2, reads EAGVTQFPSHSVIEKGQTVTLRCDPISGHDNLYWYRRVMGKEIKFLLHFVKESKQDESGMPNNRFLAERTGGTYSTLKVQPAELEDSGVYFCASSQDFFGGYTFGSGTRLTVV.